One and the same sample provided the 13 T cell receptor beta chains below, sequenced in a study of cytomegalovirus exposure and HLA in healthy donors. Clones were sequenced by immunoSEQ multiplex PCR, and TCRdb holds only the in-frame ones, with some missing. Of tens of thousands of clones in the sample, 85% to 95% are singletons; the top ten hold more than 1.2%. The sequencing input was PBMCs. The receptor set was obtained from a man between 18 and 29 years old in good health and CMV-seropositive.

Here the CDR3 reads CARSSATPRGSYNEQFF. The CDR3 coding sequence is TGTGCCAGAAGCTCTGCAACCCCTCGGGGTTCCTACAATGAGCAGTTCTTC. The chain employs TRBV5-3 and TRBJ2-1; tentatively, D is TRBD2 (5 bases). TRBV5-3 is classed as an ORF, of uncertain function. Trimming cost V 3 bases and J 1 base, with 17 bases left between them. The CDR3 length is 17 residues.

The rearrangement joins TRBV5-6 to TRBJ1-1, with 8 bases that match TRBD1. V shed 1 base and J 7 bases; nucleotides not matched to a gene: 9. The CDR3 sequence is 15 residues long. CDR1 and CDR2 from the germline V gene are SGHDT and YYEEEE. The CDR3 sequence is CASSLQGASLLEAFF. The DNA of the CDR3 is TGTGCCAGCAGCTTGCAGGGGGCTTCTCTTCTTGAAGCTTTCTTT.

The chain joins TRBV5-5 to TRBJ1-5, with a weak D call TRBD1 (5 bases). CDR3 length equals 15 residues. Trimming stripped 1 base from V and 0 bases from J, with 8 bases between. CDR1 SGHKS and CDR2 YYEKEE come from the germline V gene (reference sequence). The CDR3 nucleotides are TGTGCCAGCAGCTTGACAGGATTTAGCAATCAGCCCCAGCATTTT. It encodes CASSLTGFSNQPQHF. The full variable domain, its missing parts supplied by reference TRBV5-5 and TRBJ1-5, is DAGVTQSPTHLIKTRGQQVTLRCSPISGHKSVSWYQQVLGQGPQFIFQYYEKEERGRGNFPDRFSARQFPNYSSELNVNALLLGDSALYLCASSLTGFSNQPQHFGDGTRLSIL.

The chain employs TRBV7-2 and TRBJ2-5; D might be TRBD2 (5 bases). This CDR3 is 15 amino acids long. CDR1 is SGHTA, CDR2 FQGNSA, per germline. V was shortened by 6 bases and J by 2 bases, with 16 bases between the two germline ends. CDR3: CASSFRTVGQETQYF. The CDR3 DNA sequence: TGTGCCAGCAGTTTTCGGACTGTCGGGCAAGAGACCCAGTACTTC.

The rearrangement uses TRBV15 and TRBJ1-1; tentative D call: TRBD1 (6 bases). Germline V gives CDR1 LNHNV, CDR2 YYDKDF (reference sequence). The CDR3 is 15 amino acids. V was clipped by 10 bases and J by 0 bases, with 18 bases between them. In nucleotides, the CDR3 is TGTGCCATACAGGGCGATGGGACGATGAACACTGAAGCTTTCTTT. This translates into CAIQGDGTMNTEAFF.

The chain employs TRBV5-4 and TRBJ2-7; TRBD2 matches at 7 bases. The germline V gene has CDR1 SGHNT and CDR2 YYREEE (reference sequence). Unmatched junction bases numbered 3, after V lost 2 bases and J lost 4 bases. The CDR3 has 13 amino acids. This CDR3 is CASSFQGGYEQYF. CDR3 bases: TGTGCCAGCAGCTTCCAGGGAGGGTACGAGCAGTACTTC.

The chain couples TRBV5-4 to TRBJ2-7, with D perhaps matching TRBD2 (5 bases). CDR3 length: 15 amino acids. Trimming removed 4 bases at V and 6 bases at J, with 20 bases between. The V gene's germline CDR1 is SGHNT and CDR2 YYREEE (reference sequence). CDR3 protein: CASSPGWLGISEQYF. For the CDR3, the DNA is TGTGCCAGCAGCCCGGGATGGTTGGGTATTAGCGAGCAGTACTTC.

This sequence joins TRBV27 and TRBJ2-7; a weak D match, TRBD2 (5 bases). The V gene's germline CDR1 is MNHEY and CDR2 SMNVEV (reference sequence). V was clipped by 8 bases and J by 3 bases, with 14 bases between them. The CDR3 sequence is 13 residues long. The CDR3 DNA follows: TGTGCCAGCGGACGGAGCGGATACTACGAGCAGTACTTC. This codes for CASGRSGYYEQYF.

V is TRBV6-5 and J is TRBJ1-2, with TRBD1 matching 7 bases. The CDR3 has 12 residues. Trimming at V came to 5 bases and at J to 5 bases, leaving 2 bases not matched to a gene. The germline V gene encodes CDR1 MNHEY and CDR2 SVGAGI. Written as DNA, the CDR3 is TGTGCCAGCAGTGCAGGGGGGTATGGCTACACCTTC. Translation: CASSAGGYGYTF.

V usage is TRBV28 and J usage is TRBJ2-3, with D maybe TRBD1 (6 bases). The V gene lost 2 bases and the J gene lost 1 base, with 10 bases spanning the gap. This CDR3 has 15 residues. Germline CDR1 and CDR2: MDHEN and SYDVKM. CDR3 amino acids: CASSLQGTRTDTQYF. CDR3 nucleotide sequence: TGTGCCAGCAGTTTACAGGGGACCCGCACAGATACGCAGTATTTT.

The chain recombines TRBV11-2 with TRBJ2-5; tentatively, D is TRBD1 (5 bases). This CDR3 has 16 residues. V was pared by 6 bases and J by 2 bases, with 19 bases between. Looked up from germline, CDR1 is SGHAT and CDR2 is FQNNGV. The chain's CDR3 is CASRPPGNTIQETQYF. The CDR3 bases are TGTGCCAGCAGGCCCCCAGGGAACACAATACAAGAGACCCAGTACTTC.

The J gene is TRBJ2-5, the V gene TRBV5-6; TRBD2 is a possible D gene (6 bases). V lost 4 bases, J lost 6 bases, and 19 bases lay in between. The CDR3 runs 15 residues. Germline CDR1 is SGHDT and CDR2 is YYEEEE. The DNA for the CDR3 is TGTGCCAGCAGCGGAGGGGACGGATACACGAAGACCCAGTACTTC. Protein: CASSGGDGYTKTQYF.

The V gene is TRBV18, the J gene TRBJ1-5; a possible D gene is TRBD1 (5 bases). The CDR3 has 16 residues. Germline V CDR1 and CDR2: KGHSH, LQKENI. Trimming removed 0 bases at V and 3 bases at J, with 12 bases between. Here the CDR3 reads CASSPPPGLPNQPQHF. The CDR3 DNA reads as TGTGCCAGCTCACCACCACCGGGACTGCCCAATCAGCCCCAGCATTTT.